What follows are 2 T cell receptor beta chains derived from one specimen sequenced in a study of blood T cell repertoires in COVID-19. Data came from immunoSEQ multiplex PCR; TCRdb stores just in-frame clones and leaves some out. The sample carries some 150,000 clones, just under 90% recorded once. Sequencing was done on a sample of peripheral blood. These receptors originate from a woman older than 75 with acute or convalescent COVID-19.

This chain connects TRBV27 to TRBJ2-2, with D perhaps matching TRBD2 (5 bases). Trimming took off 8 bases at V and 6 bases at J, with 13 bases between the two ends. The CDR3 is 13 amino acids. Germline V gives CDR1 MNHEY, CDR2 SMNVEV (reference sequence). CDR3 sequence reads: CASRRSGAGELFF. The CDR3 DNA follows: TGTGCCAGCCGCCGCTCCGGGGCCGGGGAGCTGTTTTTT.

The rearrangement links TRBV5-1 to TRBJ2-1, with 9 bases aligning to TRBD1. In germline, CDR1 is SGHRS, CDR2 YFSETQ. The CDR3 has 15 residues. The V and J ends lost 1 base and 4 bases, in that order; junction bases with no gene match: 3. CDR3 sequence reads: CASSLLGQGYNEQFF. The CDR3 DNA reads TGCGCCAGCAGCTTGTTAGGACAGGGGTACAATGAGCAGTTCTTC.